The present T cell receptor beta chain was sequenced within a study of blood T cell repertoires in COVID-19. For the study at large: The analysed material was cDNA or gDNA that came from T cells, B-cell-depleted T cells, or PBMCs.

V lost 4 bases and J lost 5; bases outside the gene matches: 7. Germline V gene data show CDR1 as SGHNT and CDR2 as YYREEE (reference sequence). The length of the CDR3 is 14 residues. The table came from immunoSEQ multiplex PCR; TCRdb's copy has only in-frame clones and leaves some out. The profile covers some 140,000 clones, with approximately 86% appearing a single time and 0.6% to 0.7% taken by the ten largest. The sequenced material came from peripheral blood. The receptor comes from a man aged 60 to 75 with COVID-19, enrolled during active disease. The V gene is TRBV5-4, the J gene TRBJ2-5; 8 bases match TRBD1. The CDR3 is CASSTGTGGETQYF. The DNA of the CDR3 is TGTGCCAGCAGCACGGGGACAGGAGGGGAGACCCAGTACTTC.